The clone carrying this TCR beta chain was seen many times. The antigen is unknown. Trimming cost V 5 bases and J 6 bases, with 17 bases left between them. The CDR3 loop spans 14 amino acids. Germline V gives CDR1 SGHVS, CDR2 FQNEAQ. This specimen belongs to a study of early T cells in non-severe SARS-CoV-2 infection. Study context: It was bulk RNA from unsorted whole blood that was sequenced, and the chains were unpaired.

The study, taken as a whole, reports: Matching against VDJdb likely underestimated virus-specific expansions, favoring anti-spike CD8.

Molecules of cDNA were individually given unique molecular identifiers that were attached to them. TCRdb re-derived calls from the 5' RACE reads in MiXCR, one entry per CDR3 protein. The sample holds around 72,000 distinct CDR3 sequences, 10% seen once. Specimen: whole blood, collected at baseline. The sequence came from an adult who was a healthcare worker with PCR-confirmed SARS-CoV-2 infection or an uninfected control (not recorded which). The genes are TRBV7-8 and TRBJ2-7; D is ambiguous. The CDR3 loop is CASSPRALTSEQYF. DNA for the CDR3: TGTGCCAGCAGCCCCCGGGCCTTGACGTCCGAGCAGTACTTC.